What follows are 32 T cell receptor beta chains derived from one specimen sequenced in a study of identical twins. TCRdb reprocessed the 5' RACE reads with MiXCR, giving one entry per CDR3 protein. This sample has roughly 570,000 distinct CDR3 sequences; just under 10% occur once, and the top ten carry around 3.2%. These data are also associated with another study on yellow fever vaccine responses in identical twins.

Sequenced input: PBMCs. The receptors were gathered from a young woman in good health.

This clonotype has just a few counts. The rearrangement links TRBV28 to TRBJ1-5; a weak D match, TRBD1 (6 bases). This CDR3 is 15 amino acids long. Germline CDR1 reads MDHEN; CDR2 reads SYDVKM. Trimming removed 6 bases from V and 2 bases from J, with 14 bases in between. This CDR3 reads CASRSGQIGNQPQHF. Written as DNA, the CDR3 is TGTGCCAGCAGGTCCGGACAGATAGGCAATCAGCCCCAGCATTTT. Based on the CDR3 plus reference TRBV28 and TRBJ1-5, the full variable domain is DVKVTQSSRYLVKRTGEKVFLECVQDMDHENMFWYRQDPGLGLRLIYFSYDVKMKEKGDIPEGYSVSREKKERFSLILESASTNQTSMYLCASRSGQIGNQPQHFGDGTRLSIL.

The chain employs TRBV7-8 and TRBJ2-7; D gene ambiguous. This CDR3 region has 13 residues. V was cut by 6 bases and J by 3 bases, with 12 bases left in between. Germline loops: CDR1 SGHVS, CDR2 FQNEAQ. CDR3 region: CASSRGMDYEQYF. The CDR3 DNA follows: TGTGCCAGCAGTCGTGGGATGGACTACGAGCAGTACTTC. The variable domain in full, completed from reference TRBV7-8 and TRBJ2-7, reads GAGVSQSPRYKVAKRGQDVALRCDPISGHVSLFWYQQALGQGPEFLTYFQNEAQLDKSGLPSDRFFAERPEGSVSTLKIQRTQQEDSAVYLCASSRGMDYEQYFGPGTRLTVT.

The sample holds a few counts of this clonotype. This chain joins TRBV2 and TRBJ2-7; 9 bases map to TRBD1. The CDR3 sequence is 14 residues long. The ends lost 6 bases at V and 3 bases at J; junction bases unmatched: 6. The germline V gene has CDR1 SNHLY and CDR2 FYNNEI. CDR3 bases: TGTGCCAGCAGGGGACAGGGAGCCCTCTACGAGCAGTACTTC. Its translation: CASRGQGALYEQYF.

The table lists this clonotype with a count of one. The chain joins TRBV2 to TRBJ2-7, with 8 bases fitting TRBD2. Germline CDR1 and CDR2: SNHLY and FYNNEI. The CDR3 consists of 14 residues. Trimming cost V 6 bases and J 2 bases; bases outside gene matches: 6. CDR3 residues: CASSGLAGTYEQYF. The CDR3 DNA reads TGTGCCAGCAGCGGACTAGCCGGAACCTACGAGCAGTACTTC.

This clonotype was counted only a few times. The chain recombines TRBV6-5 with TRBJ2-1; TRBD1 aligns across 8 bases. The CDR3 has 16 residues. CDR1 is MNHEY, CDR2 SVGAGI, per germline. The junction had 8 bases not matched to a gene; V was cut back by 0 bases and J by 7 bases. DNA for the CDR3: TGTGCCAGCAGTTACTCGGTGTCAGGGGGCGTGAATGAGCAGTTCTTC. It codes for CASSYSVSGGVNEQFF.

In this sample, this clonotype turned up many times. The J gene is TRBJ2-1, the V gene TRBV6-2 or TRBV6-3; D might be TRBD1 (5 bases). V was cut by 7 bases and J by 1 base, with 11 bases left in between. CDR1 is MNHEY and CDR2 is SVGEGT in the germline V gene. This CDR3 has 14 residues. The CDR3 sequence: CASNFRVSYNEQFF. The CDR3 nucleotides are TGTGCCAGCAACTTCAGGGTGTCCTACAATGAGCAGTTCTTC.

This clonotype has only a few counts. V gene TRBV29-1 combines with J gene TRBJ1-2; D gene uncertain. V was trimmed by 3 bases and J by 3 bases, leaving 5 bases between them. The CDR3 has 11 residues. Germline V gene data show CDR1 as SQVTM and CDR2 as ANQGSEA. CDR3 sequence: CSVETDYGYTF. For the CDR3, the DNA is TGCAGCGTTGAGACGGACTATGGCTACACCTTC.

This clonotype occurred a few times. The chain combines TRBV12-3 or TRBV12-4 with TRBJ2-7; D may be TRBD1 (5 bases). This CDR3 contains 13 residues. V lost 3 bases and J 6 bases, leaving 12 bases between the germline ends. This CDR3 reads CASSFFVGVEQYF. The CDR3 DNA sequence: TGTGCCAGCAGTTTTTTCGTAGGGGTCGAGCAGTACTTC.

This clonotype has only a few counts. J is TRBJ2-1 and V is TRBV29-1; D call uncertain. In germline, CDR1 is SQVTM, CDR2 ANQGSEA. Trimming cost V 4 bases and J 7 bases, with 14 bases left between them. The length of the CDR3 is 13 residues. CDR3 amino acids: CSVVNPVMNEQFF. The CDR3 DNA reads as TGCAGCGTTGTTAATCCGGTGATGAATGAGCAGTTCTTC.

The gene calls are TRBV29-1 and TRBJ2-3, with 7 bases fitting TRBD1. The CDR3 sequence is 13 residues long. J gave up 2 bases and V 6 bases, and 5 bases lay outside the gene matches. Germline assignment: CDR1 SQVTM and CDR2 ANQGSEA. The CDR3 reads CSVRDSLTDTQYF. The DNA of the CDR3 is TGCAGCGTCAGGGACAGCCTCACAGATACGCAGTATTTT.

The J gene is TRBJ2-5, the V gene TRBV28; TRBD2 matches at 10 bases. In germline, CDR1 is MDHEN, CDR2 SYDVKM. The length of the CDR3 is 15 residues. With 6 bases clipped from V and 2 bases from J, the junction kept 6 bases outside the gene matches. The CDR3 reads CASSSWTSGQETQYF. The CDR3 coding sequence is TGTGCCAGCAGCTCATGGACTAGCGGACAAGAGACCCAGTACTTC. The whole variable domain, filled in from reference TRBV28 and TRBJ2-5, reads DVKVTQSSRYLVKRTGEKVFLECVQDMDHENMFWYRQDPGLGLRLIYFSYDVKMKEKGDIPEGYSVSREKKERFSLILESASTNQTSMYLCASSSWTSGQETQYFGPGTRLLVL.

The genes are TRBV5-1 and TRBJ2-7, with 8 bases fitting TRBD2. CDR3 size: 15 residues. CDR1 is SGHRS, CDR2 YFSETQ, per germline. Unmatched junction bases numbered 8, after V lost 4 bases and J lost 2 bases. Here the CDR3 reads CASSPSRGGTYEQYF. The CDR3 region has the DNA TGCGCCAGCAGCCCGTCGCGCGGGGGGACCTACGAGCAGTACTTC.

The genes are TRBV7-9 and TRBJ2-1, with 12 nucleotides matching TRBD2. CDR3 length equals 15 residues. V trimming: 2 bases; J trimming: 8 bases; junction bases outside the gene matches: 4. CDR1 SEHNR and CDR2 FQNEAQ come from the germline V gene (reference sequence). The CDR3 loop is CASSLSGLAGYEQFF. In DNA, the CDR3 is TGTGCCAGCAGCTTATCCGGACTAGCGGGATATGAGCAGTTCTTC.

The chain carries TRBV7-2 and TRBJ2-3, with D possibly being TRBD2 (6 bases). This CDR3 is built from 16 residues. Germline V gene sequence: CDR1 SGHTA, CDR2 FQGNSA. Between the trimmed V and J ends, which lost 5 bases and 1 base, there was a span of 16 bases. The CDR3 sequence: CASSARVAARTDTQYF. The CDR3 bases are TGTGCCAGCAGCGCGCGAGTAGCGGCCCGCACAGATACGCAGTATTTT.

This clonotype was counted a few times. The chain employs TRBV2 and TRBJ2-5; perhaps TRBD2 as D (6 bases). The CDR3 is 14 residues long. Germline V gene sequence: CDR1 SNHLY, CDR2 FYNNEI. Trimming removed 6 bases from V and 2 bases from J, with 13 bases in between. This CDR3 is CASRDNSGQETQYF. For the CDR3, the DNA is TGTGCCAGCAGGGACAATAGCGGTCAAGAGACCCAGTACTTC.

The sample holds a few counts of this clonotype. The gene calls are TRBV5-6 and TRBJ2-3; D gene unclear. The germline CDR1 and CDR2 sequences are SGHDT and YYEEEE. The CDR3 totals 14 residues. With 1 base removed from V and 6 bases from J, the gap between germline ends came to 12 bases. The chain's CDR3 is CASSLFRQMDTQYF. The CDR3 nucleotides are TGTGCCAGCAGCTTGTTTCGTCAGATGGATACGCAGTATTTT.

This clonotype was recorded at least ten times. V and J are TRBV28 and TRBJ1-3; no reliable D call. This CDR3 comprises 16 residues. Germline loops: CDR1 MDHEN, CDR2 SYDVKM. Deletions cut 6 bases from V and 3 bases from J, with 18 bases between. CDR3 nucleotide sequence: TGTGCCAGCAGCTCAAAGCGGGATAGCTTTGGAAACACCATATATTTT. It codes for CASSSKRDSFGNTIYF.

This clonotype was seen only a few times. This chain uses TRBV5-5 with TRBJ2-2; D is perhaps TRBD1 or TRBD2 (5 bases each). V lost 0 bases, J lost 6 bases, and 9 bases lay in between. Germline values: CDR1 SGHKS, CDR2 YYEKEE (reference sequence). The CDR3 has 14 amino acids. This chain's CDR3 is CASSLVGDAGELFF. The CDR3 DNA follows: TGTGCCAGCAGCTTGGTAGGGGACGCCGGGGAGCTGTTTTTT. The full variable domain, rest sourced from reference TRBV5-5 and TRBJ2-2, is DAGVTQSPTHLIKTRGQQVTLRCSPISGHKSVSWYQQVLGQGPQFIFQYYEKEERGRGNFPDRFSARQFPNYSSELNVNALLLGDSALYLCASSLVGDAGELFFGEGSRLTVL.

This clonotype was counted a few times. The chain has TRBV3-1 and TRBJ2-6; maybe TRBD2 (6 bases). Trimming shortened V by 6 bases and J by 0 bases, and 9 bases separated the two germline ends. The CDR3 runs 15 residues. Germline CDR1 and CDR2: LGHDT and YNNKEL (reference sequence). CDR3 amino acids: CASRVGGSGANVLTF. The CDR3 DNA reads as TGTGCCAGCAGGGTCGGGGGCTCTGGGGCCAACGTCCTGACTTTC.

This clonotype was seen ten or more times. The gene calls are TRBV6-2 or TRBV6-3 and TRBJ1-1; D gene uncertain. The ends were cut back, 2 bases at V and 4 bases at J, with 8 bases in the middle. Germline V lookup: CDR1 MNHEY, CDR2 SVGEGT. CDR3 length: 13 amino acids. The CDR3 nucleotides are TGTGCCAGCAGTTACAAGAGAGGCACTGAAGCTTTCTTT. Protein: CASSYKRGTEAFF.

This clonotype was seen a handful of times. V and J are TRBV20-1 and TRBJ2-2; 10 bases are a match to TRBD1. V was pared by 6 bases and J by 3 bases, with 10 bases of the junction left unmatched. The length of the CDR3 is 16 residues. CDR1 and CDR2 from the germline V gene are DFQATT and SNEGSKA (reference sequence). CDR3 region: CSANRDRGFYTGELFF. The CDR3 DNA sequence: TGCAGTGCCAACCGGGACAGGGGCTTTTACACCGGGGAGCTGTTTTTT.

The gene calls are TRBV3-1 and TRBJ2-1; maybe TRBD2 (7 bases). Germline V lookup: CDR1 LGHDT, CDR2 YNNKEL (reference sequence). V lost 3 bases, J lost 3 bases, and 30 bases lay in between. The CDR3 covers 21 residues. CDR3 DNA sequence: TGTGCCAGCAGCCAGCGTCGGGGGGACTTCAAGCGGGACATTTACTACAATGAGCAGTTCTTC. Translating gives CASSQRRGDFKRDIYYNEQFF.

This clonotype occurred a few times. This rearrangement joins TRBV28 to TRBJ2-7; D may be TRBD1 (6 bases). CDR3 length equals 14 residues. Trimming cost V 4 bases and J 0 bases, with 10 bases left between them. Germline V lookup: CDR1 MDHEN, CDR2 SYDVKM. CDR3 DNA: TGTGCCAGCAGTTCGCCGGGACACTCCTACGAGCAGTACTTC. The encoded protein is CASSSPGHSYEQYF.

The table lists this clonotype with a few counts. V gene TRBV5-1 combines with J gene TRBJ1-4; 7 nucleotides align to TRBD1. The CDR3 covers 15 residues. CDR1 is SGHRS and CDR2 is YFSETQ in the germline V gene. The J segment lost 6 bases and the V segment lost 4 bases, leaving 9 bases of the junction unmatched. CDR3 in DNA: TGCGCCAGCAGCGGACGGACAGGAGGCGATGAAAAACTGTTTTTT. This encodes CASSGRTGGDEKLFF.

The gene calls are TRBV28 and TRBJ2-7, with 7 nucleotides matching TRBD1. The CDR3 runs to 15 residues. J gave up 2 bases and V 3 bases, and 7 bases lay outside the gene matches. Germline assignment: CDR1 MDHEN and CDR2 SYDVKM. CDR3 coding DNA: TGTGCCAGCAGTTTGGCACAGGGGCAAACCTACGAGCAGTACTTC. It is translated as CASSLAQGQTYEQYF.

This rearrangement joins TRBV2 to TRBJ2-7, with 10 bases that match TRBD1. The CDR3 is 17 residues long. Germline V lookup: CDR1 SNHLY, CDR2 FYNNEI. The J segment lost 1 base and the V segment lost 5 bases, leaving 11 bases of the junction unmatched. CDR3 sequence: CASSNFPDRGQSYEQYF. Here the CDR3 DNA reads TGTGCCAGCAGTAACTTTCCCGACAGGGGGCAATCCTACGAGCAGTACTTC.

At least ten counts were recorded for this clonotype. V gene TRBV20-1 combines with J gene TRBJ2-5; D unresolved. Trimming pared 6 bases from V and 0 bases from J, leaving 11 bases between. The germline V gene encodes CDR1 DFQATT and CDR2 SNEGSKA (reference sequence). The CDR3 covers 13 residues. The CDR3 region is CSARPPYQETQYF. CDR3 coding DNA: TGCAGTGCCCGCCCCCCGTACCAAGAGACCCAGTACTTC.

J is TRBJ2-3 and V is TRBV30; perhaps TRBD1 as D (5 bases). Germline V gives CDR1 GTSNPN, CDR2 SVGIG (reference sequence). V lost 5 bases, J lost 5 bases, and 14 bases lay in between. The CDR3 is made up of 13 amino acids. CDR3 nucleotides: TGTGCCTGGCATCAGGGATGGCAAGATACGCAGTATTTT. Protein: CAWHQGWQDTQYF.

Many counts were recorded for this clonotype. The chain has TRBV5-1 and TRBJ2-7; 8 nucleotides agree with TRBD2. Per the germline V gene, CDR1 is SGHRS and CDR2 is YFSETQ. V shed 0 bases and J 4 bases; nucleotides not matched to a gene: 6. The CDR3 is made up of 15 amino acids. CDR3 protein: CASSLAGGDTYEQYF. The CDR3 nucleotides are TGCGCCAGCAGCTTGGCGGGGGGGGATACTTACGAGCAGTACTTC.

In its sample, this clonotype was seen many times. V and J are TRBV29-1 and TRBJ2-7; D might be TRBD1 (6 bases). V was pared by 0 bases and J by 2 bases, with 14 bases between. The CDR3 contains 15 residues. Germline-derived CDR1 and CDR2 are SQVTM and ANQGSEA. CDR3 DNA: TGCAGCGTTGAAGATCGAGCAGGGGTGCCCTACGAGCAGTACTTC. Protein sequence: CSVEDRAGVPYEQYF.

The rearrangement uses TRBV6-1 and TRBJ1-2; 7 nucleotides line up with TRBD1. Looked up from germline, CDR1 is MNHNS and CDR2 is SASEGT. With V trimmed by 3 bases and J by 5 bases, 6 bases remained unmatched. The CDR3 loop spans 14 amino acids. CDR3 region: CASSERTGPYGYTF. CDR3 bases: TGTGCCAGCAGTGAGAGGACAGGTCCTTATGGCTACACCTTC.

This clonotype appeared many times. The chain links TRBV15 to TRBJ2-1; unclear D gene. This CDR3 spans 14 amino acids. Trimming stripped 4 bases from V and 3 bases from J, with 10 bases between. The germline V gene has CDR1 LNHNV and CDR2 YYDKDF (reference sequence). CDR3 coding DNA: TGTGCCACCAGCACCCCGGACGACTACAATGAGCAGTTCTTC. Translated, it gives CATSTPDDYNEQFF.